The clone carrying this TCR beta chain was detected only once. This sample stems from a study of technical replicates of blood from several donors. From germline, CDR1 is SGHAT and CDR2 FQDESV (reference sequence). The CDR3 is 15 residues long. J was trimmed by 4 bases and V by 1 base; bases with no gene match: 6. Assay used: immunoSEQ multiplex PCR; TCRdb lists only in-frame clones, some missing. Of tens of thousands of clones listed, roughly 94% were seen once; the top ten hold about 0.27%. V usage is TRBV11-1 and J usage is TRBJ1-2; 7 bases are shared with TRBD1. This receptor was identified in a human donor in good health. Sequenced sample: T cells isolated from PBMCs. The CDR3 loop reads CASSLGNRDSYGYTF. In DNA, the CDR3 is TGTGCCAGCAGCTTAGGGAACCGGGACAGCTATGGCTACACCTTC.